Following are 2 T cell receptor beta chains from one sample sequenced in a study of blood T cell repertoires in COVID-19. Only in-frame clones appear in the TCRdb table, and some are missing; sequencing was by immunoSEQ multiplex PCR. Of fewer than 150,000 clones in the sample, approximately 85% were seen once. Sequenced input: peripheral blood. Receptors were obtained from a human donor in a cohort sampled during active COVID-19.

Many counts were recorded for this clone. This rearrangement joins TRBV11-2 to TRBJ2-1, with D perhaps TRBD1 (6 bases). V lost 0 bases, J lost 0 bases, and 21 bases lay in between. CDR1 is SGHAT, CDR2 FQNNGV, per germline. This CDR3 comprises 20 residues. The CDR3 region is CASSLDRGGWSFSSYNEQFF. CDR3 coding DNA: TGTGCCAGCAGCTTAGACAGGGGCGGGTGGAGCTTTAGCTCCTACAATGAGCAGTTCTTC.

The chain uses TRBV5-1 and TRBJ2-1; 8 bases are a match to TRBD2. The V gene's germline CDR1 is SGHRS and CDR2 YFSETQ. The CDR3 covers 18 residues. V lost 0 bases and J lost 3; bases outside the gene matches: 11. The CDR3 protein is CASSLAPPPAGDYNEQFF. The CDR3 DNA is TGCGCCAGCAGCTTGGCCCCTCCACCAGCGGGAGACTACAATGAGCAGTTCTTC.